Listed below are T cell receptor beta chains from one sample, sequenced in a study of cytomegalovirus exposure and HLA in healthy donors. TCRdb's table, derived via immunoSEQ multiplex PCR, lists solely in-frame clones and lacks some. The top ten clones hold over 1.1% of a sample with some 150,000 clones, about 72% of them seen once. The sample comprised PBMCs. The receptor source for this set is a man aged 55-75 years in good health and CMV-seronegative. Both conserved end residues are trimmed from each CDR3. Each record gives: J gene, V gene, CDR3 protein.

J: TRBJ1-2; V: TRBV5-6; CDR3: ASSLGQGNYGYT
J: TRBJ1-5; V: TRBV18; CDR3: ASSLGGPSNQPQH
J: TRBJ2-5; V: TRBV5-1; CDR3: ASSLDRAGQETQY
J: TRBJ1-4; V: TRBV6-1; CDR3: ASSEGYGAPRQLF
J: TRBJ1-3; V: TRBV6-5; CDR3: AGSYQGETGNTIY
J: TRBJ1-5; V: TRBV5-1; CDR3: ASSLGGDPGSQPQH
J: TRBJ1-3; V: TRBV2; CDR3: ASSEWGVGNTIY
J: TRBJ1-1; V: TRBV25-1; CDR3: ASSGGTVRNTEAF
J: TRBJ2-1; V: TRBV6-5; CDR3: ASSYRLAGGPNEQF
J: TRBJ2-5; V: TRBV29-1; CDR3: SVGQGSETQY
J: TRBJ2-3; V: TRBV7-2; CDR3: ASSLRADTDTQY
J: TRBJ2-1; V: TRBV7-8; CDR3: ASSTKLVPRPYNEQF
J: TRBJ1-5; V: TRBV7-8; CDR3: ASSRRQDSNQPQH
J: TRBJ2-1; V: TRBV30; CDR3: AWSVGLAGYNEQF
J: TRBJ1-2; V: TRBV4-3; CDR3: ASSQEGGQPH
J: TRBJ2-7; V: TRBV4-3; CDR3: ASSQAYYSGQARFYEQY
J: TRBJ1-5; V: TRBV27; CDR3: ASIPRDRLSQPQH
J: TRBJ2-1; V: TRBV4-2; CDR3: ASTNSGGNYNEQF
J: TRBJ2-2; V: TRBV7-2; CDR3: ASSSSGGETGELF
J: TRBJ2-7; V: TRBV7-9; CDR3: SSSGSGEWQY
J: TRBJ1-2; V: TRBV7-9; CDR3: ASSLMGTGGAGYT
J: TRBJ2-3; V: TRBV7-9; CDR3: ASSPQEEVGDTQY
J: TRBJ2-7; V: TRBV5-6; CDR3: ASSLERTSYEQY
J: TRBJ1-1; V: TRBV30; CDR3: AWSVPAGGHTEAF
J: TRBJ1-1; V: TRBV2; CDR3: ASSDEARVTEAF
J: TRBJ2-2; V: TRBV28; CDR3: ASTGIVTGELF
J: TRBJ1-1; V: TRBV6-1; CDR3: ASSERGLGNTEAF
J: TRBJ2-2; V: TRBV6-1; CDR3: ASSEPGENTGELF
J: TRBJ2-7; V: TRBV2; CDR3: ASHRERSYEQY
J: TRBJ2-1; V: TRBV27; CDR3: ASSLRGGRGYNEQF
J: TRBJ2-7; V: TRBV6-5; CDR3: ASSSYRDEQY
J: TRBJ2-5; V: TRBV15; CDR3: ATSRRGSGGLGETQY
J: TRBJ2-7; V: TRBV7-2; CDR3: ASSLGLAGIYEQY
J: TRBJ1-5; V: TRBV4-3; CDR3: ASSQDQGYNQPQH
J: TRBJ2-7; V: TRBV7-2; CDR3: ASSLEAQAGTYEQY
J: TRBJ2-5; V: TRBV7-2; CDR3: ASSLAASGDFWETQY
J: TRBJ2-7; V: TRBV27; CDR3: ASRLAGGQTYEQY
J: TRBJ2-2; V: TRBV7-6; CDR3: ASSLDAGPTGELF
J: TRBJ1-5; V: TRBV4-1; CDR3: ASSQDGSGYSNQPQH
J: TRBJ2-1; V: TRBV4-1; CDR3: ASSQDSGGRSYGEQF
J: TRBJ1-2; V: TRBV25-1; CDR3: ASSSIEVPGYT
J: TRBJ2-1; V: TRBV5-1; CDR3: ASSLKQYSYNEQF